Following are 8 T cell receptor beta chains from one sample sequenced in a study of control samples from healthy donors and cancer patients. Generated by immunoSEQ multiplex PCR, the TCRdb table keeps only in-frame clones and is missing some. Of 100,000 to 120,000 clones in the sample, roughly 80% are singletons; the top ten hold roughly 13%. The sample taken for sequencing was blood. The receptor source for this set is a woman aged 50 to 60 in good health.

The chain uses TRBV28 and TRBJ1-5; no clear D. Trimming took 5 bases from V and 3 from J, leaving 14 bases between them. The V gene's germline CDR1 is MDHEN and CDR2 SYDVKM. The CDR3 has 15 residues. This CDR3 reads CASSRRTRDNQPQHF. The CDR3 coding sequence is TGTGCCAGCAGTCGCAGGACTCGGGACAATCAGCCCCAGCATTTT.

This clone was seen a few times. This rearrangement joins TRBV4-1 to TRBJ2-6; perhaps TRBD2 as D (5 bases). V was pared by 1 base and J by 0 bases, with 10 bases between. The germline gives CDR1 MGHRA, CDR2 YSYEKL. This CDR3 contains 17 residues. The CDR3 DNA follows: TGCGCCAGCAGCCAAGTGTCAGCGGACTCTGGGGCCAACGTCCTGACTTTC. Its translation is CASSQVSADSGANVLTF.

The CDR3 is CATSDTGQSNQPQHF. CDR3 in DNA: TGTGCCACCAGTGACACGGGACAGAGCAATCAGCCCCAGCATTTT. The chain joins TRBV24-1 to TRBJ1-5; 7 positions agree with TRBD1. This CDR3 comprises 15 residues. Looked up from germline, CDR1 is KGHDR and CDR2 is SFDVKD. The ends lost 4 bases at V and 1 base at J; junction bases unmatched: 3.

This chain connects TRBV7-8 to TRBJ2-2; tentative D call: TRBD2 (5 bases). Germline loops: CDR1 SGHVS, CDR2 FQNEAQ. The CDR3 has 13 amino acids. V lost 5 bases and J lost 7, with 11 bases in between. CDR3: CASSPFRGGELFF. The DNA of the CDR3 is TGTGCCAGCAGCCCCTTCCGGGGCGGGGAGCTGTTTTTT.

This clone was counted once. V gene TRBV5-1 combines with J gene TRBJ1-6; no firm D call. In germline, CDR1 is SGHRS, CDR2 YFSETQ. The CDR3 has 16 amino acids. Trimming took 7 bases from V and 0 from J, leaving 14 bases between them. CDR3 region: CASCQTAGSYNSPLHF. The DNA of the CDR3 is TGCGCCAGCTGCCAAACGGCTGGCTCCTATAATTCACCCCTCCACTTT.

This clone showed up just a few times. V is TRBV10-3 and J is TRBJ2-5; either TRBD1 or TRBD2 may supply D (5 bases each). Germline V CDR1 and CDR2: ENHRY, SYGVKD. Trimming shortened V by 5 bases and J by 1 base, and 17 bases separated the two germline ends. The CDR3 spans 16 residues. CDR3 amino acids: CAISRRARGSQETQYF. In DNA form, the CDR3 reads TGTGCCATCAGTCGCCGCGCGAGGGGATCCCAAGAGACCCAGTACTTC.

V usage is TRBV18 and J usage is TRBJ1-1; D gene uncertain. V shed 1 base and J shed 1 base, with 4 bases lying between them. CDR3 size: 13 residues. The V gene's germline CDR1 is KGHSH and CDR2 LQKENI. The CDR3 nucleotides read TGTGCCAGCTCACCACAGGGGAACACTGAAGCTTTCTTT. Translation gives CASSPQGNTEAFF.

This clone turned up a few times. The gene calls are TRBV5-6 and TRBJ1-5; TRBD1 aligns across 11 bases. The V and J ends lost 0 bases and 7 bases, in that order; junction bases with no gene match: 3. This CDR3 has 15 amino acids. Germline CDR1 reads SGHDT; CDR2 reads YYEEEE. The CDR3 protein is CASSLAGTGGQPQHF. The CDR3 bases are TGTGCCAGCAGCTTGGCCGGGACAGGGGGGCAGCCCCAGCATTTT.